A single TCR beta chain is shown here with its context. This clonotype was counted between two and nine times. This clone's antigen is unknown. Base qualities are not recorded, but no much larger clone differs from it by a single base. Spanning cysteine to phenylalanine, the CDR3 consists of 14 amino acids. Just the 42-base CDR3 DNA is kept, in frame starting at base 1. The germline V gene (reference sequence) sets CDR1 to SEHNR and CDR2 to FQNEAQ. The V end loses 3 bases and the J end loses 8 bases, and a stretch of 14 bases separates them. Donors were about 36 systemically healthy Caucasian individuals from Russia aged 6 to 90 years. Around 10 milliliters of peripheral blood were collected from each donor into EDTA-treated Vacutainer tubes. Ficoll-Paque density-gradient centrifugation was used to isolate PBMCs, with at least 7 million per sample. Total RNA, at least 5 micrograms per sample, was extracted from PBMCs with Trizol reagent. Naive CD45RAhigh/CD27high T cell percentages were measured by flow cytometry on a PBMC aliquot from every donor.

This sample was included in a study of blood T cells in healthy people across ages (dated by TCRdb to between 2015 and 2017). For the study in its entirety: In model experiments, template switching captured about one uniquely barcoded TCR beta cDNA molecule for every two T cells. Using deep sequencing normalized with unique cDNA molecular identifiers, the study measured how TCR beta repertoire diversity changes with age. Four age groups were formed from the donors: young (average approximately 17 years), middle-aged (around 39), aged (roughly 58) and long-lived (around 80). The study analyzed two additional independent replicas of 1 million unique cDNA reads from the same blood draw for two donors, one aged 18 to 30 and one aged 80 or older.

Libraries were built with 5' RACE. The instrument given in TCRdb is Illumina HiSeq 2500. The second PCR ran for roughly 7 to 12 cycles and used a J-beta primer mix along with a sample-barcoded 5' primer. A unique molecular identifier was introduced onto each TCR beta cDNA molecule by a template-switch 5' adaptor carrying 12 random nucleotides. Each sample yielded at least 2.5 million CDR3-containing paired-end reads. All of the RNA was converted into first-strand cDNA using the Mint cDNA synthesis kit, with a TRBC-specific oligonucleotide serving as the primer. All cDNA was treated with uracil-DNA glycosylase and then went through a first 18-cycle PCR with the universal primers M1SS and BC2_uni_R. As for the authors' bioinformatics: Normalization of each sample was performed by random selection of 1 million high-quality reads, each carrying a distinct molecular identifier. Instead of being binned into consensus sequences, reads that shared molecular identifiers were thrown out. CDR3 identification, clonotype clustering and error correction used MiTCR with a Q25 quality threshold and the strictest error-elimination algorithm. A nonparametric unseen species model with Euler transformation was used to estimate lower-bound total TCR beta diversity. TCRdb reanalyzed the raw reads on its own, using fastp at Q25 for trimming and MiXCR for clone calling, and kept in-frame beta chains. CDR3 protein sequences are deduplicated, and each keeps its most common genes and DNA. The V and J calls, along with clone size, are taken from TCRdb and not from the paper's own processing. This sample comprises roughly 800,000 distinct CDR3 sequences, 20% to 30% of them detected only once. The top ten clonotypes cover roughly 3.1% of the sample.

The full study reports these points: Compared with the aged group, more naive CD4+ T cells, fewer expanded clones and increased TCR diversity were shown by the long-lived group, suggesting age selection. Observed TCR beta diversity per million T cells fell roughly linearly with age, and a significant reduction was already apparent by age about 36. Since profiling was done on bulk unsorted PBMCs, naive and antigen-experienced compartments could not be conclusively compared. There was a strong correlation between observed TCR beta diversity and the percentage of naive T cells measured by flow cytometry. Total diversity estimates from one million sequenced T cells were considered lower bounds and underestimates. The CMV infection status of donors was not known, potentially confounding age-related changes in expanded clonotypes.

These same data were also listed under a study on T cells of mothers and their children. That second publication adds: Nine systemically healthy Caucasian individuals, comprising three mothers and their six children, were included as donors. cDNA synthesis consumed the entire amount of extracted RNA, loaded at 1.5 ug RNA in each 15 ul reaction. Sample barcodes and 2-4 random nucleotides were added via the M1S primer in the second PCR. More than 8 million TCR beta CDR3 reads were obtained from each mother, and 2.5 million to 3.5 million reads were obtained from each child. Thymic selection shapes the output of TCR recombination in a similar way in related and unrelated pairs, and inherited differences have a minor effect. Related mother-child pairs always showed normalized repertoire overlap that was slightly higher than in unrelated mother-child pairs, though the difference was never significant. No persistent microchimeric T cell clones were detected, at a sensitivity of 90 to 100 clones per million clonotypes. In the study, deep NGS was used to compare the TCR beta repertoires of mothers and children, and features distinguishing related mother-child pairs from unrelated individuals were sought. Mothers averaged roughly 40 +/- 4 years of age and children averaged about 10 +/- 4 years. After adapter ligation was performed with NEBNext reagents, the libraries were sequenced on an Illumina HiSeq 2000 with 100+100 nt paired-end reads. Mother and child libraries were prepared a month apart and sequenced in separate runs to prevent cross-contamination. Between roughly 450,000 and 2,000,000 distinct TCR beta clonotypes were identified per donor. Naive TCR beta clonotypes were estimated from low-frequency clonotypes matched to each donor's FACS-determined naive share, without sorting.

The chain employs TRBV7-9 and TRBJ2-1; a tentative D match to TRBD1 spans 5 bases. The receptor comes from a boy younger than 18 in good health. The sample consisted of blood. The DNA sequence is given as TGTGCCAGCAGCTTTTCCAGGGATGAGGATGAGCAGTTCTTC. Its amino acids are CASSFSRDEDEQFF. Outside the CDR3, residues come from the reference TRBV7-9 and TRBJ2-1 proteins, so the full variable domain is: DTGVSQNPRHKITKRGQNVTFRCDPISEHNRLYWYRQTLGQGPEFLTYFQNEAQLEKSRLLSDRFSAERPKGSFSTLEIQRTEQGDSAMYLCASSFSRDEDEQFFGPGTRLTVL.